This is a list of T cell receptor beta chains from one sample in a study of cytomegalovirus exposure and HLA in healthy donors. TCRdb's table, derived via immunoSEQ multiplex PCR, lists solely in-frame clones and lacks some. The data hold over 140,000 clones, with just under 85% observed a single time. Material for sequencing was PBMCs. These receptors were obtained from a young man in good health and CMV-seropositive. CDR3s include the opening cysteine and the closing phenylalanine or tryptophan. The D gene is left open where the match is weak. A row's size may be missing; if present it is once, few, many or a size class.

abundance,d_gene,v_gene,j_gene,CDR3nt,CDR3aa
.,.,TRBV29-1,TRBJ1-1,TGCAGCGCTGACCTACAGGGAATCGGCGCTGAAGCTTTCTTT,CSADLQGIGAEAFF
.,.,TRBV28,TRBJ1-1,TGTGCCAGCAGTTTCTCGGGAGGGCCTGAAGCTTTCTTT,CASSFSGGPEAFF
.,.,TRBV11-1,TRBJ1-4,TGTGCCAGCAGCCCGGACAGAGAAAAACTGTTTTTT,CASSPDREKLFF
once,TRBD1,TRBV28,TRBJ1-4,TGTGCCAGCTTGGACAGGGGGCGAAATAATGAAAAACTGTTTTTT,CASLDRGRNNEKLFF
.,.,TRBV28,TRBJ2-5,TGTGCCAGCAGTTCCCCCCCTCAAGAGACCCAGTACTTC,CASSSPPQETQYF
.,.,TRBV19,TRBJ1-3,TGTGCCAGTAGTATACGCGGGTACGAAGCTGGAAACACCATATATTTT,CASSIRGYEAGNTIYF
once,.,TRBV27,TRBJ2-3,TGTGCCAGCAGTTTAATTGCAGGGTCAGGAACAGATACGCAGTATTTT,CASSLIAGSGTDTQYF
.,.,TRBV27,TRBJ2-1,TGTGCCAGCAGTGAAGGAGCAGAGTACAATGAGCAGTTCTTC,CASSEGAEYNEQFF
.,.,TRBV4-1,TRBJ2-1,TGCGCCAGCAGCCAAGACGACGGGGGTTACAATGAGCAGTTCTTC,CASSQDDGGYNEQFF
.,.,TRBV5-1,TRBJ2-5,TGCGCCAGCAGCTTATATGCGGGGGCGGAGGAGACCCAGTACTTC,CASSLYAGAEETQYF
.,.,TRBV11-2,TRBJ1-2,TGTGCCAGCAGCTTAGGGGGGGGGATGTTTGTTGGCTACACCTTC,CASSLGGGMFVGYTF
.,TRBD2,TRBV2,TRBJ2-1,TGTGCCAGCAGTTTGGGACTAGCTTCCTACAATGAGCAGTTCTTC,CASSLGLASYNEQFF
.,.,TRBV28,TRBJ2-5,TGTGCCAGCAGTTTCGGGGAGACCCAGTACTTC,CASSFGETQYF
.,.,TRBV7-8,TRBJ2-7,TGTGCCAGCAGCTTCGGCGTTGGGCAGGGCTACGAGCAGTACTTC,CASSFGVGQGYEQYF
.,.,TRBV5-8,TRBJ2-2,TGTGCCAGCAGCTTTGTATCCACCGGGGAGCTGTTTTTT,CASSFVSTGELFF
few,.,TRBV28,TRBJ2-7,TGTGCCAGCAGTTTAGGGGGGAGCTCCTACGAGCAGTACTTC,CASSLGGSSYEQYF
.,TRBD1,TRBV7-8,TRBJ2-7,TGTGCCAGCAGCTCGCTGGGGAGACAGGGGGCGGCCGAGCAGTACTTC,CASSSLGRQGAAEQYF
.,TRBD2,TRBV5-8,TRBJ2-3,TGTGCCAGCAGCTTAGCGGGGGGGGCAGATACGCAGTATTTT,CASSLAGGADTQYF
.,TRBD2,TRBV4-2,TRBJ2-1,TGTGCCAGCAGCCAAGAGTCGGGGGGGAACTACAATGAGCAGTTCTTC,CASSQESGGNYNEQFF
.,TRBD1,TRBV15,TRBJ2-2,TGTGCCACCAGCCAAGCGGGACAGGGGTCCTGGGGGCTGTTTTTT,CATSQAGQGSWGLFF
few,.,TRBV27,TRBJ1-1,TGTGCCAGCAGTTTATCTTCAGGGAACACTGAAGCTTTCTTT,CASSLSSGNTEAFF
.,TRBD1,TRBV28,TRBJ2-5,TGTGCCAGCAGTTCCGACAGGGCGAGTCAAGAGACCCAGTACTTC,CASSSDRASQETQYF
.,.,TRBV7-6,TRBJ2-2,TGTGCCAGCAGCTTAGCAGCCGTGGGCCCCGGGGAGCTGTTTTTT,CASSLAAVGPGELFF
.,TRBD2,TRBV5-1,TRBJ2-1,TGCGCCAGCAGCTCTCCGTCTTTAGCGGGAATGGGATACAATGAGCAGTTCTTC,CASSSPSLAGMGYNEQFF
.,.,TRBV4-2,TRBJ2-3,TGTGCCAGCAGCCCGACCAATGCGGCAGATACGCAGTATTTT,CASSPTNAADTQYF
.,TRBD1,TRBV7-8,TRBJ1-1,TGTGCCAGCAGCAATCTTAGGGGCCAGACAGGGCGACGCATGAACACTGAAGCTTTCTTT,CASSNLRGQTGRRMNTEAFF
.,.,TRBV28,TRBJ2-3,TGTGCCAGCAGTTCTTCAGGCCTGCCTTTCACAGATACGCAGTATTTT,CASSSSGLPFTDTQYF
.,TRBD2,TRBV5-1,TRBJ2-1,TGCGCCAGCAGCTTGGGGACTAGCGGGGCCGAGTTCTTC,CASSLGTSGAEFF
.,TRBD1,TRBV2,TRBJ2-7,TGTGCCAGCAGAACCACAGGGGTGAGTTACGAGCAGTACTTC,CASRTTGVSYEQYF
.,.,TRBV5-6,TRBJ1-5,TGTGCCAGCAGCGTAGGGAGGGCTTATAGCAATCAGCCCCAGCATTTT,CASSVGRAYSNQPQHF
.,TRBD1,TRBV6-1,TRBJ1-1,TGTGCCAGCAGTGCGGGGACAGGGATTGCCACTGAAGCTTTCTTT,CASSAGTGIATEAFF
.,.,TRBV29-1,TRBJ1-6,TGCAGCGTTCACTTCGGAGCTGGTAAATATTCACCCCTCCACTTT,CSVHFGAGKYSPLHF
.,TRBD2,TRBV9,TRBJ2-1,TGTGCCAGCAGCCTTAAGGGACTAGCCGATGAGCAGTTCTTC,CASSLKGLADEQFF
.,TRBD2,TRBV15,TRBJ2-1,TGTGCCACCAGCCCCGGCGGACTAGCAGCCTACAATGAGCAGTTCTTC,CATSPGGLAAYNEQFF
.,TRBD2,TRBV9,TRBJ2-5,TGTGCCAGCAGCGCCGGGACTAGCGGATACCAAGAGACCCAGTACTTC,CASSAGTSGYQETQYF
.,TRBD2,TRBV7-9,TRBJ2-3,TGTGCCAGCAGCTCCTTATTTACTAGCGGGGTGGGGGGCACAGATACGCAGTATTTT,CASSSLFTSGVGGTDTQYF
.,.,TRBV5-1,TRBJ2-2,TGCGCCAGCAGCTTGGACAGGAACACCGGGGAGCTGTTTTTT,CASSLDRNTGELFF
.,.,TRBV21-1,TRBJ1-4,TGTGCCAGCGGACGGGACAGCTCTAATGAAAAACTGTTTTTT,CASGRDSSNEKLFF
.,.,TRBV4-1,TRBJ2-7,TGCGCCAGCAGCCAAAGGGACTCCAGCTCCTACGAGCAGTACTTC,CASSQRDSSSYEQYF
few,.,TRBV5-1,TRBJ1-1,TGCGCCAGCAGCTCATTGAGGCAGGGATCAGCTGAAGCTTTCTTT,CASSSLRQGSAEAFF
.,TRBD1,TRBV2,TRBJ1-2,TGTGCCACGTATGAGACAGGGATTGGCTACACCTTC,CATYETGIGYTF
.,TRBD1,TRBV5-1,TRBJ1-5,TGCGCCAGCAGCTTCCCGACAGGGATCCGGCGGCCCCAGCATTTT,CASSFPTGIRRPQHF
.,.,TRBV9,TRBJ1-2,TGTGCCAGCAGCGGAGGGTTGTCCTATGGCTACACCTTC,CASSGGLSYGYTF
.,.,TRBV19,TRBJ1-6,TGTGCCAGTAGGCTGGAGGCTTCACCCCTCCACTTT,CASRLEASPLHF
.,.,TRBV9,TRBJ1-2,TGTGCCAGCAGCGTCGACAGCCCCTATGGCTACACCTTC,CASSVDSPYGYTF
.,TRBD2,TRBV6-6,TRBJ2-2,TGTGCCAGCAGTTATGGCGGGAGGCGGAACACCGGGGAGCTGTTTTTT,CASSYGGRRNTGELFF
.,.,TRBV6-1,TRBJ2-1,TGTGCCTGTCGGGGAGCCGTCTACAATGAGCAGTTCTTC,CACRGAVYNEQFF
.,TRBD1,TRBV6-1,TRBJ2-3,TGTGCCAGCAGTGCCCAGAGACAGGGGGCAGATACGCAGTATTTT,CASSAQRQGADTQYF
.,TRBD2,TRBV2,TRBJ2-3,TGTGCCAGCAGTAACCTAGCGGGGGGGGGCACAGATACGCAGTATTTT,CASSNLAGGGTDTQYF
.,.,TRBV29-1,TRBJ1-5,TGCAGCGTTCAAATACGGGGGGATGGGAGCCAGCCCCAGCATTTT,CSVQIRGDGSQPQHF
few,.,TRBV19,TRBJ1-4,TGTGCCACCCAAGGCGGAAATGAAAAACTGTTTTTT,CATQGGNEKLFF
.,TRBD2,TRBV5-4,TRBJ2-2,TGTGCCAGCAGCTTGCCTAGCGGGAACACCGGGGAGCTGTTTTTT,CASSLPSGNTGELFF
.,.,TRBV18,TRBJ2-7,TGTGCCAGCTCACCAAGCGAGCGGTCCTACGAGCAGTACTTC,CASSPSERSYEQYF
.,.,TRBV5-4,TRBJ2-2,TGTGCCAGCAGCTTGGGGGGGGTAAACACCGGGGAGCTGTTTTTT,CASSLGGVNTGELFF
once,.,TRBV2,TRBJ1-3,TGTGCCAGCAGTGTCGATGGGGCAGCGGGAAACACCATATATTTT,CASSVDGAAGNTIYF
.,TRBD2,TRBV7-3,TRBJ2-3,TGTGCCAGCAGCTTAAATAGCGGGAGCGATACGCAGTATTTT,CASSLNSGSDTQYF
.,.,TRBV28,TRBJ2-7,TGTGCCAGCAGTTCGTTCCCCTACGAGCAGTACTTC,CASSSFPYEQYF